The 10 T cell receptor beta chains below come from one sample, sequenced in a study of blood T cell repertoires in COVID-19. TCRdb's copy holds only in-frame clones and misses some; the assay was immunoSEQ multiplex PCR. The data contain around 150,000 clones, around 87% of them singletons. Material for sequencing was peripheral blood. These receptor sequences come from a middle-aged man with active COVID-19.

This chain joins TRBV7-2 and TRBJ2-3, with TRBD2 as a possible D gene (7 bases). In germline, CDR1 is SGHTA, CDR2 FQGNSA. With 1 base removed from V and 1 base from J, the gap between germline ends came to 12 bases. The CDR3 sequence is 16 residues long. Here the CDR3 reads CASSLGAGARTDTQYF. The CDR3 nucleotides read TGTGCCAGCAGCTTAGGGGCGGGGGCACGCACAGATACGCAGTATTTT.

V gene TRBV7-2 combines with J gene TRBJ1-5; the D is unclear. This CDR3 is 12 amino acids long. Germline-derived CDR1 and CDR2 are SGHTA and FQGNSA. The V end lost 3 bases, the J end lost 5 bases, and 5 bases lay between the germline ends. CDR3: CASSFPYQPQHF. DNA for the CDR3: TGTGCCAGCAGCTTTCCTTATCAGCCCCAGCATTTT.

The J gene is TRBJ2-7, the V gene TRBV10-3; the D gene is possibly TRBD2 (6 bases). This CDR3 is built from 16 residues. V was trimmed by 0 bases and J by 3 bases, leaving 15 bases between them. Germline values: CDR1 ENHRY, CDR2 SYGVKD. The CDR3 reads CAISESLGLLDYEQYF. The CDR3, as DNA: TGTGCCATCAGTGAGTCGTTGGGACTTTTGGACTACGAGCAGTACTTC.

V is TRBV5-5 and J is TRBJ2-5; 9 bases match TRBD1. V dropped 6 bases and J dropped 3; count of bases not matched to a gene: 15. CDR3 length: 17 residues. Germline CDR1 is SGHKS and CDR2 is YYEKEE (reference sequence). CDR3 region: CASNDMSGTGIEETQYF. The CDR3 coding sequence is TGTGCCAGCAATGATATGTCCGGGACAGGGATCGAAGAGACCCAGTACTTC.

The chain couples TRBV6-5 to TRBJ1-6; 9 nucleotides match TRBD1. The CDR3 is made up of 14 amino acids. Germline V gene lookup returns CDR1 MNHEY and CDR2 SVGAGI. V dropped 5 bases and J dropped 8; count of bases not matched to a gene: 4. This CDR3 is CASSMDRGDSPLHF. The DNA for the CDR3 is TGTGCCAGCAGTATGGACAGGGGCGATTCACCCCTCCACTTT.

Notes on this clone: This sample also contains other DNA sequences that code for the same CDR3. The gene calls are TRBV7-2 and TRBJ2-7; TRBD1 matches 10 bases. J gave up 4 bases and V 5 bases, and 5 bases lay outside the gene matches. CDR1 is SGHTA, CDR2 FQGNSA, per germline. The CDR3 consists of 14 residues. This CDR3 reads CASSPRTGGYEQYF. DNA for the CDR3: TGTGCCAGCAGCCCACGGACAGGGGGTTACGAGCAGTACTTC.

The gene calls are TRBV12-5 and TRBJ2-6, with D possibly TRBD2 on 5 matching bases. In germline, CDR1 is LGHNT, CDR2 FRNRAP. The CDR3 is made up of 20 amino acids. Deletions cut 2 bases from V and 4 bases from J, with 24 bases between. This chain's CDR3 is CASGLWSRPTGVEGANVLTF. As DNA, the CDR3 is TGTGCTAGTGGTTTGTGGAGTAGGCCCACCGGGGTTGAGGGGGCCAACGTCCTGACTTTC. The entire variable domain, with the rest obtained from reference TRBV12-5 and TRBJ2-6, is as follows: DARVTQTPRHKVTEMGQEVTMRCQPILGHNTVFWYRQTMMQGLELLAYFRNRAPLDDSGMPKDRFSAEMPDATLATLKIQPSEPRDSAVYFCASGLWSRPTGVEGANVLTFGAGSRLTVL.

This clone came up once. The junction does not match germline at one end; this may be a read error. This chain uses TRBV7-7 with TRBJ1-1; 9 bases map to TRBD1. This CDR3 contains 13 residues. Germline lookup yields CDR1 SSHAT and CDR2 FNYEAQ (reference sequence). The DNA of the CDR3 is TGTGCTAGCAGCCGGGACAGGGACACTGAAGCTTTCTTT. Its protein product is CASSRDRDTEAFF.

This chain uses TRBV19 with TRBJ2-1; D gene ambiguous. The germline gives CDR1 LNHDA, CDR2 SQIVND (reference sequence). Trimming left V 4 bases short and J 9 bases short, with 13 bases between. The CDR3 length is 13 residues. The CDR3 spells CASSKDPRVEQFF. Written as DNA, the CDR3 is TGTGCCAGTAGTAAAGACCCTAGAGTTGAGCAGTTCTTC.

The CDR3 nucleotides are TGTGCCAGCAGTCGAACTAGCGGGGGAGTTCGAACAGATACGCAGTATTTT. Protein sequence: CASSRTSGGVRTDTQYF. The J gene is TRBJ2-3, the V gene TRBV7-7; 11 nucleotides align to TRBD2. This CDR3 contains 17 residues. Germline CDR1 SSHAT, CDR2 FNYEAQ (reference sequence). The V and J ends lost 6 bases and 3 bases, in that order; junction bases with no gene match: 11.